The rows below give T cell receptor beta chains drawn from one sample of a study of memory CD4+ T cells and cytomegalovirus serostatus. The data were produced by immunoSEQ multiplex PCR, yet TCRdb's version contains in-frame clones alone and is incomplete. This repertoire shows about 64,000 clones, roughly three quarters found once; its top ten account for 0.88%. The sample consisted of memory CD4+ T cells from blood. The receptors originated from an adult in good health and CMV-seronegative. Each CDR3 is given with its conserved first and last residue. The order of the fields is J gene, D gene, clone size, V gene, CDR3 DNA, CDR3 protein. A D gene is named only where the DNA matches it firmly. Rows give clone size only sometimes, using once, few, many, or a class for an expanded clone.

TRBJ2-3 | TRBD1 | - | TRBV4-3 | TGCGCCAGCAGCCAGGCGGGACAGGGCGAAGATACGCAGTATTTT | CASSQAGQGEDTQYF
TRBJ2-5 | - | - | TRBV18 | TGTGCCAGCTCACCATCGATAGAGACCCAGTACTTC | CASSPSIETQYF
TRBJ2-5 | TRBD1 | - | TRBV28 | TGTGCCAGCAGCCCCGTCGGACAGGGGGCGATTCAAGAGACCCAGTACTTC | CASSPVGQGAIQETQYF
TRBJ1-5 | - | - | TRBV30 | TGTGCCTGGAGTGCCAGGAGTGGGATGCCCCAGCATTTT | CAWSARSGMPQHF
TRBJ2-7 | - | - | TRBV6-5 | TGTGCCAGCAGTTACTCCCGGGAGTGGTACGAGCAGTACTTC | CASSYSREWYEQYF
TRBJ1-5 | - | - | TRBV6-1 | TGTGCCAGCAGTGAAAGGGGGGCGGGTAACGATCAGCCCCAGCATTTT | CASSERGAGNDQPQHF
TRBJ2-2 | - | - | TRBV10-3 | TGTGCCATCAGCCCATCAACCGGGGGCCCAAACACCGGGGAGCTGTTTTTT | CAISPSTGGPNTGELFF
TRBJ2-3 | TRBD1 | - | TRBV19 | TGTGCCAGTATTGGGACAGGGAAGGGTACGCAGTATTTT | CASIGTGKGTQYF
TRBJ2-7 | - | - | TRBV6-5 | TGTGCCAGCAGTTATGACAGGCAAAGAGGCGAGCAGTACTTC | CASSYDRQRGEQYF
TRBJ2-5 | TRBD1 | - | TRBV28 | TGTGCCAGCAGTTCGGGACAGCAAGAGACCCAGTACTTC | CASSSGQQETQYF
TRBJ2-1 | TRBD2 | - | TRBV6-1 | TGTGCCAGCAGTGCCCTAGCGGGGGGGCCCGGGGCAAACAATGAGCAGTTCTTC | CASSALAGGPGANNEQFF
TRBJ1-1 | - | once | TRBV2 | TGTGCCAGCAGTGGGGACCTCGCTGAAGCTTTCTTT | CASSGDLAEAFF
TRBJ2-1 | TRBD2 | - | TRBV10-3 | TGTGCCATCAGTATAGCGGGAGGCGCCAACAATGAGCAGTTCTTC | CAISIAGGANNEQFF
TRBJ1-6 | - | once | TRBV30 | TGTGCCTGGAGGGGGAGGTCTGGGCCCTCCTATAATTCACCCCTCCACTTT | CAWRGRSGPSYNSPLHF
TRBJ2-1 | - | few | TRBV7-9 | TGTGCCAGCAGCATCCGACAGGCCACCTACAATGAGCAGTTCTTC | CASSIRQATYNEQFF
TRBJ2-7 | - | - | TRBV7-3 | TGTGCCAGCAGCTTACAACCGGGACTCCAACTACCCTACGAGCAGTACTTC | CASSLQPGLQLPYEQYF
TRBJ1-1 | - | - | TRBV7-3 | TGTGCCAGCAGCGCCGCGGGGAGAGACACTGAAGCTTTCTTT | CASSAAGRDTEAFF
TRBJ2-3 | - | few | TRBV2 | TGTGCCAGCCGCGACGGGGGGCATGATACGCAGTATTTT | CASRDGGHDTQYF
TRBJ2-7 | TRBD1 | - | TRBV2 | TGTGCCAGCAGTGAAGAGCGGACAGGGGCCTCCGAGCAGTACTTC | CASSEERTGASEQYF
TRBJ1-2 | - | once | TRBV6-1 | TGTGCCAGCATTTGGGTGGGTGGCTACACCTTC | CASIWVGGYTF
TRBJ2-2 | - | - | TRBV6-6 | TGTGCCAGCAGGGGGTACACCGGGGAGCTGTTTTTT | CASRGYTGELFF
TRBJ1-5 | - | - | TRBV11-2 | TGTGCCAGCAGCTTAGATTGGGGCAATCAGCCCCAGCATTTT | CASSLDWGNQPQHF
TRBJ1-6 | TRBD1 | - | TRBV5-8 | TGTGCCAGCAGCCGTACGGCGGGACAGGGATATAATTCACCCCTCCACTTT | CASSRTAGQGYNSPLHF
TRBJ1-5 | - | - | TRBV7-2 | TGTGCCAGCAGCCCCCTTAGTTGGCAGCCCCAGCATTTT | CASSPLSWQPQHF
TRBJ2-5 | - | - | TRBV15 | TGTGCCACCAGCAGAAGTCCCCAAGAGACCCAGTACTTC | CATSRSPQETQYF
TRBJ1-1 | - | - | TRBV5-1 | TGCGCCAGCAGCCCAGGCGGGCAGGGTCGGTGGGTTCGCCTGAACACTGAAGCTTTCTTT | CASSPGGQGRWVRLNTEAFF
TRBJ1-6 | TRBD1 | - | TRBV18 | TGTGCCAGCTCCCCTCGGGACAGCAGGGGCTCACCCCTCCACTTT | CASSPRDSRGSPLHF
TRBJ2-2 | TRBD2 | - | TRBV12-5 | TGTGCTAGTGGTTTGGTACTCTTCGGTCGCGGGAGGGCCTCCGGGGAGCTGTTTTTT | CASGLVLFGRGRASGELFF
TRBJ2-7 | TRBD2 | - | TRBV2 | TGTGCCAGCACCCGTAGCGGGGGGAGAACCTACGAGCAGTACTTC | CASTRSGGRTYEQYF
TRBJ2-2 | TRBD2 | - | TRBV19 | TGTGCCAGTAGTTTAAGACTAGCGGGGATGACCGGGGAGCTGTTTTTT | CASSLRLAGMTGELFF
TRBJ2-1 | TRBD2 | - | TRBV27 | TGTGCCAGCAGTCGAGGCCCGCTAGCGGGAGGGAATGAGCAGTTCTTC | CASSRGPLAGGNEQFF
TRBJ2-3 | - | - | TRBV9 | TGTGCCAGCAGCCCCCACTCCGAGGGCACAGATACGCAGTATTTT | CASSPHSEGTDTQYF
TRBJ1-2 | - | few | TRBV28 | TGTGCCAGCACGGGGACTAACTATGGCTACACCTTC | CASTGTNYGYTF
TRBJ2-5 | - | - | TRBV11-2 | TGTGCCAGCAGCTCGGGACTCCAAGAGACCCAGTACTTC | CASSSGLQETQYF
TRBJ2-5 | - | once | TRBV19 | TGTGCCACCCTTGAGGGGCGGGGCGGAGGGGAGACCCAGTACTTC | CATLEGRGGGETQYF